Here is one TCR beta chain with its context. Amplification of TCR beta CDR3 regions was performed using RNA transcripts as template. HTBI primers were employed in a first-round RT-PCR of the TCR CDR3. TCRdb re-called the multiplex PCR reads through MiXCR, storing one row per CDR3 protein. The repertoire holds around 390,000 distinct CDR3 sequences, roughly 15% seen once, with around 20% in the top ten. V lost 5 bases, J lost 5 bases, and 18 bases lay in between. The CDR3 is made up of 16 amino acids. Per germline, CDR1 LGHNT and CDR2 FRNRAP. This sample was taken from a study of T cells in Graves' hyperthyroidism and ophthalmopathy. Fresh 10 ml peripheral blood yielded PBMCs.

The sequenced material came from blood. The sequence was obtained from a woman aged 25 to 39 with Graves' ophthalmopathy. V is TRBV12-5 and J is TRBJ1-4, with a weak D call TRBD1 (6 bases). CDR3 sequence: CASGQKATGKNEKLFF. In nucleotides, the CDR3 is TGTGCTAGTGGTCAAAAGGCGACAGGAAAGAATGAAAAACTGTTTTTT. Based on the CDR3 plus reference TRBV12-5 and TRBJ1-4, the full variable domain is DARVTQTPRHKVTEMGQEVTMRCQPILGHNTVFWYRQTMMQGLELLAYFRNRAPLDDSGMPKDRFSAEMPDATLATLKIQPSEPRDSAVYFCASGQKATGKNEKLFFGSGTQLSVL.